This TCR beta chain was sequenced during a study of response to subunit inactivated influenza vaccine. Study outcomes and limitations: A suggestion made by the authors is that each seasonal influenza vaccination recruits few new T cells.

Turning to this clonotype: Its antigen is not known.

In TCRdb, the RT-PCR reads were re-called with MiXCR into one record per CDR3 protein. The table includes roughly 670,000 distinct CDR3 sequences, about 14% detected once. The CDR3 covers 13 residues. Trimming took off 2 bases at V and 4 bases at J, with 9 bases between the two ends. Looked up from germline, CDR1 is SGHDN and CDR2 is FVKESK. The material was PBMCs from blood, obtained 14 days before vaccination. The receptor was derived from a man aged 50-59 years who received an inactivated influenza vaccine. The V gene is TRBV14, the J gene TRBJ2-7; no reliable D call. CDR3 amino acids: CASSQLNGYEQYF. CDR3 in DNA: TGTGCCAGCAGCCAATTAAACGGATACGAGCAGTACTTC.